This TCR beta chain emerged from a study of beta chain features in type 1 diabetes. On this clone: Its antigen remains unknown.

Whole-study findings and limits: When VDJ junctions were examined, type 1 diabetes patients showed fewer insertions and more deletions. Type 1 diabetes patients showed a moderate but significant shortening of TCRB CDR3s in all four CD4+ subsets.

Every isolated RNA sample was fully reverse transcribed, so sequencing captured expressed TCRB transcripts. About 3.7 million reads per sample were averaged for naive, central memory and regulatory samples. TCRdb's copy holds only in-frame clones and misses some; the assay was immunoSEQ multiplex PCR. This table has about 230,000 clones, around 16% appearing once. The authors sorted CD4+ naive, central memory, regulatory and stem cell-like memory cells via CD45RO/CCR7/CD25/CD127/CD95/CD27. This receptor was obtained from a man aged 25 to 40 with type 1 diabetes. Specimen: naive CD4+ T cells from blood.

The DNA for the CDR3 is TGTGCCAGCAGCCAGTCAGGTTACAATGAGCAGTTCTTC. It is translated as CASSQSGYNEQFF. The chain combines TRBV14 with TRBJ2-1; D remains ambiguous. The CDR3 runs 13 residues. The V end was cut by 3 bases, the J end by 4 bases, with 7 bases between. Per the germline V gene, CDR1 is SGHDN and CDR2 is FVKESK.